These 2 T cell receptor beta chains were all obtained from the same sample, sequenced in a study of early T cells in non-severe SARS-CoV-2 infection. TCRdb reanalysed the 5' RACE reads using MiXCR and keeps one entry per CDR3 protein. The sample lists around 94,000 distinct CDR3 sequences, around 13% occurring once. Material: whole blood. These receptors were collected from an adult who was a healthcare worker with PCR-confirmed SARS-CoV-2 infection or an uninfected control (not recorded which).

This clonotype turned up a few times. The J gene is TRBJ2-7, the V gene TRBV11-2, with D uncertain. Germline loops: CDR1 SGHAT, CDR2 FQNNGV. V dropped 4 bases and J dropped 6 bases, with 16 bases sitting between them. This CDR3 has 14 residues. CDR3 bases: TGTGCCAGCAGCTCGGGCGTTGCTGGTGGCGAGCAGTACTTC. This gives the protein CASSSGVAGGEQYF.

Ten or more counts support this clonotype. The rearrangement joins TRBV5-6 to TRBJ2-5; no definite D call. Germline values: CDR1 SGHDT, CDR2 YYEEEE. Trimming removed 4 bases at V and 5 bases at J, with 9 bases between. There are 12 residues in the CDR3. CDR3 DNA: TGTGCCAGCAGCGCTGTATTGGAGACCCAGTACTTC. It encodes CASSAVLETQYF.